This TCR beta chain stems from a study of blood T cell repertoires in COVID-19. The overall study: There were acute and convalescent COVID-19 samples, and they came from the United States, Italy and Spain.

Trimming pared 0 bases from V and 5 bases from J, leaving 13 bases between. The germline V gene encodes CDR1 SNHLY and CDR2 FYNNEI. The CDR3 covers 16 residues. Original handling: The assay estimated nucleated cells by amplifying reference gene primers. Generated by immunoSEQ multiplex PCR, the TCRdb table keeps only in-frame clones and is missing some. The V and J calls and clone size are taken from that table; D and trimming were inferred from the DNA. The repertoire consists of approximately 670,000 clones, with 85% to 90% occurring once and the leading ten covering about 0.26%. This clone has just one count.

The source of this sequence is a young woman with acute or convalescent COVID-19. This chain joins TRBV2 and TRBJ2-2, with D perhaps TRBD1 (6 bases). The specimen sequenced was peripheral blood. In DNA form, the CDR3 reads TGTGCCAGCAGTGAAGCGGGCCCCCAGGGGACCGGGGAGCTGTTTTTT. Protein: CASSEAGPQGTGELFF.